The T cell receptor (beta chain) under discussion was sequenced for a study of T cells in Graves' hyperthyroidism and ophthalmopathy. RNA transcripts provided the source from which TCR beta CDR3 regions were amplified. With the HTBI primer set, the TCR CDR3 went through a first round of RT-PCR. TCRdb re-called the multiplex PCR reads with MiXCR, one entry per CDR3 protein. The sample lists about 270,000 distinct CDR3 sequences, roughly 22% occurring once. General study results and limits: The blood repertoire included most of the expanded thyroid clonotypes above 0.001.

CDR3 length: 13 amino acids. V was pared by 4 bases and J by 5 bases, with 13 bases between. CDR1 SQVTM and CDR2 ANQGSEA come from the germline V gene. This clonotype was found a few times. Its matching antigen is unknown. V usage is TRBV29-1 and J usage is TRBJ2-3; tentative D call: TRBD2 (6 bases). This clonotype was sampled from a man younger than 40 with Graves' ophthalmopathy. Sequenced material: blood. CDR3 protein: CSVARRELDTQYF. Here the CDR3 DNA reads TGCAGCGTTGCTCGGAGGGAATTAGATACGCAGTATTTT.